This T cell receptor (beta chain) is drawn from a study of T cell changes during pregnancy in multiple sclerosis. Clones were sequenced by immunoSEQ multiplex PCR, and TCRdb holds only the in-frame ones, with some missing. Among approximately 84,000 clones listed, about 93% were seen once. The CDR3 runs to 17 residues. With 4 bases clipped from V and 3 bases from J, the junction kept 5 bases outside the gene matches. Germline V gene lookup returns CDR1 MDHEN and CDR2 SYDVKM. This TCR was recovered from a female donor in good health, enrolled as a control in a pregnancy study. Sequences were derived from peripheral blood, sampled in the second trimester of pregnancy. The chain uses TRBV28 and TRBJ2-1; the match to TRBD2 covers 14 bases. CDR3 bases: TGTGCCAGCAGTTCTGGGACTAGCGGGAGCAACTACAATGAGCAGTTCTTC. Translated, it gives CASSSGTSGSNYNEQFF.